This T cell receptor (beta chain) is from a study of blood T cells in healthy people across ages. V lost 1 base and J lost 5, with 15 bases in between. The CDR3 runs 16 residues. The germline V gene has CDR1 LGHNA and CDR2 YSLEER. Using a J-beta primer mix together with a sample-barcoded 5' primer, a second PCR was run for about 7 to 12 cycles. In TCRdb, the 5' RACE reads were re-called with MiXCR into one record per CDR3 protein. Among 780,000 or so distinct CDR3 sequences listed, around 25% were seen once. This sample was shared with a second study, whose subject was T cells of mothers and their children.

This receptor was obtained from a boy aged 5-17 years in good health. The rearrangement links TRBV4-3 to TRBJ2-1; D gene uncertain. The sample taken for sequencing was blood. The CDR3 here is CASSQVALLADNEQFF. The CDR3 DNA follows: TGCGCCAGCAGCCAAGTGGCCCTTTTGGCAGACAATGAGCAGTTCTTC.